Listed here are 10 T cell receptor beta chains from one sample, sequenced in a study of T cells in tumors after PD-1 blockade. Libraries were prepared by immunoSEQ multiplex PCR; TCRdb keeps only in-frame clonotypes and omits some of them. The table includes some 47,000 clones, approximately 75% detected once. The sample in question was PBMCs, obtained before anti-PD-1 treatment. The receptors shown here come from a human donor with basal cell carcinoma.

J is TRBJ1-2 and V is TRBV15; 10 bases line up with TRBD1. The germline gives CDR1 LNHNV, CDR2 YYDKDF (reference sequence). Trimming cost V 3 bases and J 0 bases; bases outside gene matches: 1. The CDR3 totals 15 residues. The CDR3 DNA reads as TGTGCCACCAGCAGGGGACAGGGGACTAACTATGGCTACACCTTC. It codes for CATSRGQGTNYGYTF.

V usage is TRBV27 and J usage is TRBJ1-1; D remains unclear. CDR1 and CDR2 from the germline V gene are MNHEY and SMNVEV (reference sequence). The V and J ends lost 4 bases and 1 base respectively, with 13 bases between them. The CDR3 spans 15 residues. The chain's CDR3 is CASSYLGQKNTEAFF. CDR3 sequence (DNA): TGTGCCAGCAGTTACCTTGGGCAGAAGAACACTGAAGCTTTCTTT.

The genes are TRBV2 and TRBJ1-6, with a tentative D call TRBD1 (6 bases). The germline CDR1 and CDR2 sequences are SNHLY and FYNNEI. The CDR3 sequence is 14 residues long. With 7 bases removed from V and 8 bases from J, the gap between germline ends came to 15 bases. The CDR3 loop is CASTPGHRDSPLHF. The DNA of the CDR3 is TGTGCCAGCACTCCGGGACATAGGGATTCACCCCTCCACTTT.

The chain uses TRBV5-1 and TRBJ2-3, with 11 bases matching TRBD1. Germline CDR1 is SGHRS and CDR2 is YFSETQ. The CDR3 is 15 residues long. The V segment lost 3 bases and the J segment 3 bases; nucleotides outside the gene matches: 3. CDR3 in amino acids: CASSWGQGGTDTQYF. DNA for the CDR3: TGCGCCAGCAGCTGGGGACAGGGGGGTACAGATACGCAGTATTTT.

This clone was seen a few times. The chain couples TRBV6-5 to TRBJ1-1, with a tentative D call TRBD1 (5 bases). Germline CDR1 is MNHEY and CDR2 is SVGAGI. V gave up 6 bases and J gave up 4 bases, with 12 bases separating them. The CDR3 is made up of 13 amino acids. CDR3 coding DNA: TGTGCCAGCAGCGCAGGGTTTCGCACTGAAGCTTTCTTT. The encoded protein is CASSAGFRTEAFF.

The chain couples TRBV30 to TRBJ1-3; maybe TRBD1 (6 bases). Trimming left V 2 bases short and J 0 bases short, with 11 bases between. Germline V gene data show CDR1 as GTSNPN and CDR2 as SVGIG (reference sequence). The CDR3 extends over 15 amino acids. CDR3 bases: TGTGCCTGGAGTCGGGACACCTTCTCTGGAAACACCATATATTTT. It codes for CAWSRDTFSGNTIYF. Full variable domain (missing parts from reference TRBV30 and TRBJ1-3): SQTIHQWPATLVQPVGSPLSLECTVEGTSNPNLYWYRQAAGRGLQLLFYSVGIGQISSEVPQNLSASRPQDRQFILSSKKLLLSDSGFYLCAWSRDTFSGNTIYFGEGSWLTVV.

The chain joins TRBV5-1 to TRBJ1-4; D is ambiguous. V lost 4 bases and J 0 bases, leaving 10 bases between the germline ends. Germline values: CDR1 SGHRS, CDR2 YFSETQ. The CDR3 is 15 residues long. CDR3 sequence (DNA): TGCGCCAGCAGCCTCTTGGGAGCAACTAATGAAAAACTGTTTTTT. Its translation: CASSLLGATNEKLFF.

V and J are TRBV28 and TRBJ1-5, with TRBD1 as a possible D gene (6 bases). Trimming removed 0 bases at V and 12 bases at J, with 9 bases between. Germline V gene data show CDR1 as MDHEN and CDR2 as SYDVKM. The CDR3 runs 12 residues. For the CDR3, the DNA is TGTGCCAGCAGTTTATGGGACAGACGCCAGCATTTT. Protein product: CASSLWDRRQHF.

The gene calls are TRBV5-1 and TRBJ1-4; D might be TRBD1 (6 bases). V lost 4 bases, J lost 5 bases, and 18 bases lay in between. Germline V gene sequence: CDR1 SGHRS, CDR2 YFSETQ. The CDR3 contains 16 residues. This chain's CDR3 is CASSPSQTGRNEKLFF. CDR3 DNA: TGCGCCAGCAGCCCAAGTCAGACAGGACGAAATGAAAAACTGTTTTTT.

The chain couples TRBV15 to TRBJ1-5, with D tentatively TRBD1 (5 bases). V was cut by 0 bases and J by 7 bases, with 19 bases left in between. CDR1 is LNHNV, CDR2 YYDKDF, per germline (reference sequence). The CDR3 runs 17 residues. This CDR3 reads CATSRDPAGIPKQPQHF. CDR3 coding DNA: TGTGCCACCAGCAGAGATCCGGCAGGGATCCCTAAGCAGCCCCAGCATTTT.